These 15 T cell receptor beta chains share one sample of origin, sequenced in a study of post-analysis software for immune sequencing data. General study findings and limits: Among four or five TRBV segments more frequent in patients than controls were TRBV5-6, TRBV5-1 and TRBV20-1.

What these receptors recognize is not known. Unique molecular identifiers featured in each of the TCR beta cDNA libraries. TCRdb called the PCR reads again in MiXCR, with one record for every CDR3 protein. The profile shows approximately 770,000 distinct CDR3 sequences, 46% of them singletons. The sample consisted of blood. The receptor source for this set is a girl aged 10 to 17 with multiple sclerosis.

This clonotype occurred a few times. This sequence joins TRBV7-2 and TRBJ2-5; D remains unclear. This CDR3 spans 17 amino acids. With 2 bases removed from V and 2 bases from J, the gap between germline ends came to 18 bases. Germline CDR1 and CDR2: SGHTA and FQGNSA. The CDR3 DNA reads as TGTGCCAGCAGCTTACGTCCAGGCCTAGGTCAGCAAGAGACCCAGTACTTC. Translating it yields CASSLRPGLGQQETQYF.

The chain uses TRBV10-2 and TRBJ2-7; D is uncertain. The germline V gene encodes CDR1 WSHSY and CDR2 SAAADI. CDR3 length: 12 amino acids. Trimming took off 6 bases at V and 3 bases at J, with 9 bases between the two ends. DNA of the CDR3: TGCGCCAGCAGGGATAAGGACTACGAGCAGTACTTC. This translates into CASRDKDYEQYF.

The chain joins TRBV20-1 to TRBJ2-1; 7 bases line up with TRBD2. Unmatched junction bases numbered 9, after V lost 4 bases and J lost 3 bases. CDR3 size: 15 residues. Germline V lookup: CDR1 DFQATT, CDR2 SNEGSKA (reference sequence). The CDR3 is CSAIPRASGYNEQFF. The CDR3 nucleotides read TGCAGTGCTATCCCCCGGGCTAGCGGCTACAATGAGCAGTTCTTC.

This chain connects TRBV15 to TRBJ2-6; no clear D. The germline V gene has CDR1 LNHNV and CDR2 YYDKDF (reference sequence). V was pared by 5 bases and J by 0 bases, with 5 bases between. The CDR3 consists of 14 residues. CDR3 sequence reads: CATSASSGANVLTF. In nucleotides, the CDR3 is TGTGCCACCAGCGCGAGCTCTGGGGCCAACGTCCTGACTTTC. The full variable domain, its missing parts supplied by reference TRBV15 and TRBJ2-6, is DAMVIQNPRYQVTQFGKPVTLSCSQTLNHNVMYWYQQKSSQAPKLLFHYYDKDFNNEADTPDNFQSRRPNTSFCFLDIRSPGLGDTAMYLCATSASSGANVLTFGAGSRLTVL.

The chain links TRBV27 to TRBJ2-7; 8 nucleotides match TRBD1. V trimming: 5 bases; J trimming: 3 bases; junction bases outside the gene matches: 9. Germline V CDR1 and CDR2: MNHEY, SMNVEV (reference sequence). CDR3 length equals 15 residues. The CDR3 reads CASSVTGTGVYEQYF. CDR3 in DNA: TGTGCCAGCAGTGTTACCGGGACAGGCGTCTACGAGCAGTACTTC.

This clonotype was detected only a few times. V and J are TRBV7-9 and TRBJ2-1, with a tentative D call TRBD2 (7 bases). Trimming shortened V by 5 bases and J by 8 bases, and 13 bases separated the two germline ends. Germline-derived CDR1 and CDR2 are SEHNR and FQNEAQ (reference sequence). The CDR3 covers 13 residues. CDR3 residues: CASSPRGGDEQFF. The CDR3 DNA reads TGTGCCAGCAGCCCTAGGGGGGGGGATGAGCAGTTCTTC.

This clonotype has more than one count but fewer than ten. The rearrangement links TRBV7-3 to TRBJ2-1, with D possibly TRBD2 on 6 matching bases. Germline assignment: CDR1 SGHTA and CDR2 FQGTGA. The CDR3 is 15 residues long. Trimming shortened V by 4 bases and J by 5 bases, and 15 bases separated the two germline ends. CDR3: CASSWGVVGNNEQFF. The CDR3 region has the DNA TGTGCCAGCAGCTGGGGGGTAGTTGGCAACAATGAGCAGTTCTTC.

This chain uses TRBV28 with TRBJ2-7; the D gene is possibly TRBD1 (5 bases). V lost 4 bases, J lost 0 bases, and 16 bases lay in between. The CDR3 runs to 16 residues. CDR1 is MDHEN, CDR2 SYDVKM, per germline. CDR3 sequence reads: CASSSPIETASYEQYF. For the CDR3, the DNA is TGTGCCAGCAGTTCACCAATCGAGACAGCCTCCTACGAGCAGTACTTC. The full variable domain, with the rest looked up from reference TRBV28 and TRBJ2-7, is DVKVTQSSRYLVKRTGEKVFLECVQDMDHENMFWYRQDPGLGLRLIYFSYDVKMKEKGDIPEGYSVSREKKERFSLILESASTNQTSMYLCASSSPIETASYEQYFGPGTRLTVT.

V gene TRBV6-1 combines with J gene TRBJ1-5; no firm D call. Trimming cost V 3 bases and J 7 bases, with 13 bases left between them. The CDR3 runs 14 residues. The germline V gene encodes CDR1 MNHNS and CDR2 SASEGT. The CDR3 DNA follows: TGTGCCAGCAGTGACGACGGTCCCAGGCAGCCCCAGCATTTT. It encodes CASSDDGPRQPQHF.

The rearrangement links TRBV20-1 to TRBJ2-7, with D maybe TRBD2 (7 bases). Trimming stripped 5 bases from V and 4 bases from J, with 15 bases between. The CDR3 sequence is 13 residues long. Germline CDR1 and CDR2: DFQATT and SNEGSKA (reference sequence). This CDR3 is CSAGEGGLYEQYF. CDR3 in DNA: TGCAGTGCTGGGGAGGGGGGTTTGTACGAGCAGTACTTC.

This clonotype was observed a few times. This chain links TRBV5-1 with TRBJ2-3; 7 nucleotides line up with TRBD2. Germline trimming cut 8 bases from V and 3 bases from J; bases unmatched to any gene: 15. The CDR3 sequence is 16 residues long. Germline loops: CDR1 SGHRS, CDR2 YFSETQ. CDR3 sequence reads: CASPTTSAGRTDTQYF. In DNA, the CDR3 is TGCGCCAGTCCGACCACTAGCGCCGGACGGACAGATACGCAGTATTTT.

As DNA, the CDR3 is TGCGCCAGCAGCCCCGAACCGGCAGGGAACACTGAAGCTTTCTTT. Translating it yields CASSPEPAGNTEAFF. The chain uses TRBV4-1 and TRBJ1-1, with unresolved D. V lost 4 bases and J lost 1, with 13 bases in between. The germline gives CDR1 MGHRA, CDR2 YSYEKL. The CDR3 totals 15 residues.

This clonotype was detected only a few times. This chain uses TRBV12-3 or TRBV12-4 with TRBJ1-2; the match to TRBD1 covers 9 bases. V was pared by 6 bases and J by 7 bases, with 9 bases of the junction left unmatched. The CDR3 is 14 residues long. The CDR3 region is CASRKTGGESGYTF. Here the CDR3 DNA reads TGTGCCAGCAGGAAGACAGGGGGTGAGTCTGGCTACACCTTC.

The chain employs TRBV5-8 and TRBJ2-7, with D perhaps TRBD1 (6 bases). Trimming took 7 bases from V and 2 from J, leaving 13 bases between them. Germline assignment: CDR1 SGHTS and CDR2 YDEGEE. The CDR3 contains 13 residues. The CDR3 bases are TGTGCCAGCTTGGACAGCCTTGCCTACGAGCAGTACTTC. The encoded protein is CASLDSLAYEQYF.

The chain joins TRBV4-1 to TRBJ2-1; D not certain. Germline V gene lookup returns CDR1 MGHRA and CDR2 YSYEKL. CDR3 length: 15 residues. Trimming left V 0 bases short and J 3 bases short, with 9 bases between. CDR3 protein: CASSQEGSNYNEQFF. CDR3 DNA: TGCGCCAGCAGCCAAGAAGGTTCCAACTACAATGAGCAGTTCTTC.